The rows below give T cell receptor beta chains drawn from one sample of a study of T cell repertoires in cytomegalovirus infection. Via MiXCR, TCRdb re-called the reads, giving one row per CDR3 protein. The table has under 130,000 distinct CDR3 sequences, approximately 45% seen once. No antigen has been assigned to these receptors. This specimen was CD8+ T cells from cultured PBMCs, taken from culture after CMV antigen stimulation. The receptors were gathered from a human donor in good health (CMV status not recorded). Some clones in this sample may be carry-over from other donors' samples. CDR3s include the opening cysteine and the closing phenylalanine or tryptophan. Each record gives: clone size, D gene, J gene, V gene, CDR3 DNA, CDR3 protein. D genes are given only for firm matches. Some rows mark clone size as missing; the rest say once, few, many or name a class of expanded clone.

few,NA,TRBJ2-1,TRBV29-1,TGCAGCGCGCAAGGGGGGGCATTTAGCAATGAGCAGTTCTTC,CSAQGGAFSNEQFF
NA,NA,TRBJ1-5,TRBV19,TGTGCCAGTCAGCGGGGGCAGGGCGGCCGCCTGAATCAGCCCCAGCATTTT,CASQRGQGGRLNQPQHF
many,NA,TRBJ1-5,TRBV7-2,TGTGCCAGCAGCCCGGGCCGCGCGGGGCAGCCCCAGCATTTT,CASSPGRAGQPQHF
few,NA,TRBJ1-1,TRBV19,TGTGCCAGTAGTATCGGGACACAAAACACTGAAGCTTTCTTT,CASSIGTQNTEAFF
few,NA,TRBJ1-4,TRBV12-3/TRBV12-4,TGTGCCAGCAGTGAACGGACAGTCGGGAATGAAAAACTGTTTTTT,CASSERTVGNEKLFF
NA,TRBD1,TRBJ2-7,TRBV11-2,TGTGCCAGCAGCTTTCAGGGGGCCTACGAGCAGTACTTC,CASSFQGAYEQYF
NA,NA,TRBJ2-7,TRBV7-9,TGTGCCAGCAGCTCTGAGCCCAGGGGGGACGAGCAGTACTTC,CASSSEPRGDEQYF
NA,NA,TRBJ2-2,TRBV4-1,TGCGCCAGCAGCCAAGAGCCGGGGCCCGGGGAGCTGTTTTTT,CASSQEPGPGELFF
few,TRBD1,TRBJ2-7,TRBV4-1,TGCGCCAGCAGCCAAGTGACAGGGGCCTACGAGCAGTACTTC,CASSQVTGAYEQYF
few,NA,TRBJ2-3,TRBV13,TGTGCCAGCAGCAAAAACTATGACACGCAGTATTTT,CASSKNYDTQYF
few,NA,TRBJ1-1,TRBV19,TGTGCCAGTAGTATAGGTGGGGCGGCTTTCTTT,CASSIGGAAFF
NA,NA,TRBJ2-7,TRBV7-6,TGTGCCAGCAGCTTACTCTCGGACGCCTACGAGCAGTACTTC,CASSLLSDAYEQYF
NA,NA,TRBJ2-7,TRBV27,TGTGCCAGCAGCCCCAGGTTGGGGGTCCCGTACGAGCAGTACTTC,CASSPRLGVPYEQYF
NA,TRBD1,TRBJ2-7,TRBV7-9,TGTGCCAGCAGCAGCACCCGGGACAGGGGGACGAGCGAGCAGTACTTC,CASSSTRDRGTSEQYF
NA,NA,TRBJ1-1,TRBV7-8,TGTGCCAGCAGTGACGAAATTGAAGCTTTCTTT,CASSDEIEAFF
many,TRBD2,TRBJ2-7,TRBV7-8,TGTGCCAGCAGCGGCTGGGGGGGCGAGCAGTACTTC,CASSGWGGEQYF
NA,NA,TRBJ2-1,TRBV29-1,TGCAGCGTTGATCCCGTGTCCTACAATGAGCAGTTCTTC,CSVDPVSYNEQFF
many,NA,TRBJ1-3,TRBV4-2,TGTGCCAGCAGCCAAGACGGCAACTCTGGAAACACCATATATTTT,CASSQDGNSGNTIYF
few,NA,TRBJ2-7,TRBV7-9,TGTGCCAGCAGCTCTACAGGGCTGGGCTACGAGCAGTACTTC,CASSSTGLGYEQYF
NA,NA,TRBJ2-3,TRBV4-2,TGTGCCAGCAGCCAAAGCCAGTCCACAGATACGCAGTATTTT,CASSQSQSTDTQYF
NA,NA,TRBJ2-3,TRBV20-1,TGCAGTGCCAGTCCGGTAGCGAGGACAGATACGCAGTATTTT,CSASPVARTDTQYF
NA,NA,TRBJ2-1,TRBV28,TGTGCCAGCGGCAGCCCAGGGAGCTACAATGAGCAGTTCTTC,CASGSPGSYNEQFF
many,NA,TRBJ1-1,TRBV4-1,TGCGCCAGCAGCCAGACTCGTTCGAACACTGAAGCTTTCTTT,CASSQTRSNTEAFF
NA,NA,TRBJ1-1,TRBV7-4,TGTGCCAGCAGCTACGGGACTGCCGGCACTGAAGCTTTCTTT,CASSYGTAGTEAFF
many,TRBD1,TRBJ1-5,TRBV7-8,TGTGCCAGCAGCTTAGCGTCGGTCTTCGGGACAGGGAACAATCAGCCCCAGCATTTT,CASSLASVFGTGNNQPQHF
NA,NA,TRBJ2-2,TRBV20-1,TGCAGTGCTGAAGGGGGGGGGCCCGGGGAGCTGTTTTTT,CSAEGGGPGELFF
few,NA,TRBJ2-2,TRBV7-9,TGTGCCAGCAGCACCGGGACCCCGAACACCGGGGAGCTGTTTTTT,CASSTGTPNTGELFF
few,NA,TRBJ2-2,TRBV30,TGTGCCTGGACAGGGAACACCGGGGAGCTGTTTTTT,CAWTGNTGELFF
few,NA,TRBJ2-1,TRBV28,TGTGCCAGCAGTTTAGGGATGAGCTCCTACAATGAGCAGTTCTTC,CASSLGMSSYNEQFF
many,TRBD2,TRBJ2-2,TRBV7-6,TGTGCCAGCAGCGCAGGGACTAGCGGGTTGACCGGGGAGCTGTTTTTT,CASSAGTSGLTGELFF
NA,TRBD1,TRBJ2-5,TRBV2,TGTGCCAGCAGTGAAGGGACAGGGGGAAGAGAGACCCAGTACTTC,CASSEGTGGRETQYF
NA,NA,TRBJ2-1,TRBV29-1,TGCAGCGTTGACCCCGGTACGTCTGCGATCAATGAGCAGTTCTTC,CSVDPGTSAINEQFF
NA,NA,TRBJ2-7,TRBV11-2,TGTGCCAGCAGCTTAGTTCTGTCAGGCGTTCCAACCTACGAGCAGTACTTC,CASSLVLSGVPTYEQYF